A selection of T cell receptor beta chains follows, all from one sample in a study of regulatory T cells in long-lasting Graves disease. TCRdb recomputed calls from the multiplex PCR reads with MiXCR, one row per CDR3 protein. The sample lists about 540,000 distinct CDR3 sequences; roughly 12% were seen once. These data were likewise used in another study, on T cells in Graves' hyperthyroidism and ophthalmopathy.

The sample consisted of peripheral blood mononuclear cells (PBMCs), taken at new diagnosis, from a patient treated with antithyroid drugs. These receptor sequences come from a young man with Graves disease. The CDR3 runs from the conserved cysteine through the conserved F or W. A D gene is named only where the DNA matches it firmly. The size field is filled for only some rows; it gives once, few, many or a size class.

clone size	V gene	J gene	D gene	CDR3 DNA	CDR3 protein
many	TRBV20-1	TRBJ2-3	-	TGCAGTGCCCCGGACTTTCTGGCAGATACGCAGTATTTT	CSAPDFLADTQYF
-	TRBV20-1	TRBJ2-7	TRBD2	TGCAGTGCTGTAGGTAACAGCGGGAGCTATCTTTACGAGCAGTACTTC	CSAVGNSGSYLYEQYF
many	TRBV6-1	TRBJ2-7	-	TGTGCCAGCAGTCCCCTGGCGGGTTTGGTCGAGCAGTACTTC	CASSPLAGLVEQYF
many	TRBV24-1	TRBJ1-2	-	TGTGCCACCAGTGACTGGACAATTCGCTATGGCTACACCTTC	CATSDWTIRYGYTF
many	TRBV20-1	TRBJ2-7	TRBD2	TGCAGTGCCAAGACTAGCGGGAGCCCAGAGCAGTACTTC	CSAKTSGSPEQYF
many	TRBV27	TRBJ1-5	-	TGTGCCAGCAGTTTATCGGGACCTTGGATGCCCCAGCATTTT	CASSLSGPWMPQHF
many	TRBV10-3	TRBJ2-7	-	TGTGCCATCAGTGACGAACTCTTCTCCTACGAGCAGTACTTC	CAISDELFSYEQYF
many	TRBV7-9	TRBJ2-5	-	TGTGCCAGCAGCTTTCCGGGACTGGGGGTGGCCCAGTACTTC	CASSFPGLGVAQYF
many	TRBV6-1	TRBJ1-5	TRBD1	TGTGCCACCCTTTGGACAGGGGCCAATCAGCCCCAGCATTTT	CATLWTGANQPQHF
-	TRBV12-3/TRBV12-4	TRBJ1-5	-	TGTGCCAGCAGCCTCACGACCTATCAGCCCCAGCATTTT	CASSLTTYQPQHF
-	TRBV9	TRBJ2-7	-	TGTGCCAGCAGCGTAGCAGGCAGGACAAGCGCGTACGAGCAGTACTTC	CASSVAGRTSAYEQYF
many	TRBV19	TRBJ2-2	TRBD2	TGTGCCAGTAGTAGGTCTAGCGGGTTACAGAACACCGGGGAGCTGTTTTTT	CASSRSSGLQNTGELFF
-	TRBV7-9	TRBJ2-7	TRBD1	TGTGCCAGCAGCTCCCGGGACAGGGTAGGCTCCTACGAGCAGTACTTC	CASSSRDRVGSYEQYF
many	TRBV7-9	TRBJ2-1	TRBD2	TGTGCCAGCAGCTTAGTGGGTAGCGGGAGTGATGAGCAGTTCTTC	CASSLVGSGSDEQFF
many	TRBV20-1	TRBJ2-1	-	TGCAGTGCTAGAGACGGTGTTTCCCTGAGGAATGAGCAGTTCTTC	CSARDGVSLRNEQFF
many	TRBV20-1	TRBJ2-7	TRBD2	TGCAGTGCTAGAGATGGCGGGAGGGCCCCGCAGTACTTC	CSARDGGRAPQYF
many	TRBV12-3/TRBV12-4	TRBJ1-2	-	TGTGCCAGCAGTTCAGACACTTTGGTTGGCTACACCTTC	CASSSDTLVGYTF
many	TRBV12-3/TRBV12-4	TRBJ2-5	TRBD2	TGTGCCAGCAACAGAGCGGGAGGAGGGGAGACCCAGTACTTC	CASNRAGGGETQYF
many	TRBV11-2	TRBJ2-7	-	TGTGCCAGCAGCTCCCTGGAGCGGACCTACGAGCAGTACTTC	CASSSLERTYEQYF
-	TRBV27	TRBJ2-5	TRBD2	TGTGCCAGCAGACTAGCGGGACCAGAGACCCAGTACTTC	CASRLAGPETQYF
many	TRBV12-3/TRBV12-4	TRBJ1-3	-	TGTGCCAGCAGCGCAAGTTTCAAGGGAAACACCATATATTTT	CASSASFKGNTIYF
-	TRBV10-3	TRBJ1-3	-	TGTGCCATCAAAAAACCGAGCTCTGGAAACACCATATATTTT	CAIKKPSSGNTIYF
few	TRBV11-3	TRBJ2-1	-	TGTGCCAGCAGCTTAGCGGAAAGTGGATACAATGAGCAGTTCTTC	CASSLAESGYNEQFF
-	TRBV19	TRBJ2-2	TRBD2	TGTGCCAGTAGTATACCCGAACTAGCGGTTACGAACACCGGGGAGCTGTTTTTT	CASSIPELAVTNTGELFF
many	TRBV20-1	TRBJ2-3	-	TGCAGTGCTAGTGACAGTACTAGCACAGATACGCAGTATTTT	CSASDSTSTDTQYF
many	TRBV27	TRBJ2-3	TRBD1	TGTGCCAGCAGTTTCGGGACAGGGGAACCAGATACGCAGTATTTT	CASSFGTGEPDTQYF
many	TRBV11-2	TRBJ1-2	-	TGTGCCAGCAGCTTAGGGTGGGGAGGGAACTATGGCTACACCTTC	CASSLGWGGNYGYTF
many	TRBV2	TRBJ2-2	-	TGTGCCAGCAACCGAAAGACCACAGGGCACGGGGAGCTGTTTTTT	CASNRKTTGHGELFF
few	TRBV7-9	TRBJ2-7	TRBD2	TGTGCCAGCAGCTCTCGCCGGACAGGGCCGCGGAGCGGGAGGGGCTACGAGCAGTACTTC	CASSSRRTGPRSGRGYEQYF
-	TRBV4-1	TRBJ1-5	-	TGCGCCAGCAGCCAAGGCCTCGGGGGGCTCCGGATTCAGCCCCAGCATTTT	CASSQGLGGLRIQPQHF
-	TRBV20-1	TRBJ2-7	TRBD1	TGCAGTGCGTGGACAGGGTCCTACGAGCAGTACTTC	CSAWTGSYEQYF
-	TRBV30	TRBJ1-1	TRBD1	TGTGCCTGGAGTACAGGGGCGGGCACTGAAGCTTTCTTT	CAWSTGAGTEAFF
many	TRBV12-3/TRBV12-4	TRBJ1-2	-	TGTGCCAGCAGTTTAGTGCCAGGGCACTATGGCTACACCTTC	CASSLVPGHYGYTF
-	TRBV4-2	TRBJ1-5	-	TGTGCCAGCAGCCAAGAGGGCTCCCGTAATCAGCCCCAGCATTTT	CASSQEGSRNQPQHF
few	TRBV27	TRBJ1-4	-	TGTGCCAGCAGCGATCCCGGATCAGGGGTAAAACTGTTTTTT	CASSDPGSGVKLFF
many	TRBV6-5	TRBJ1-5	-	TGTGCCAGCAGCTGGGGGGACAATCAGCCCCAGCATTTT	CASSWGDNQPQHF
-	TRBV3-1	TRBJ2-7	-	TGTGCCAGCAGCCAAGATCATACTTCCTACGAGCAGTACTTC	CASSQDHTSYEQYF
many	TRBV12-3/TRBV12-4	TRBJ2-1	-	TGTGCCACCCAGGGCAGACGGTATGAGCAGTTCTTC	CATQGRRYEQFF
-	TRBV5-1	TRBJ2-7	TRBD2	TGCGCCAGCAGGTTACTAGCGGGAGGGCCGGGGGGCGGGCAGTACTTC	CASRLLAGGPGGGQYF
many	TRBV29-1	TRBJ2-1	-	TGCAGCGCAGTCAGGCAGGGGACCTACAATGAGCAGTTCTTC	CSAVRQGTYNEQFF
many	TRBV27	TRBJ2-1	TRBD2	TGTGCCAGCACGCCAGCGGGGGACTACTACAATGAGCAGTTCTTC	CASTPAGDYYNEQFF
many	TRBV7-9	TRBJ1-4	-	TGTGCCAGCAGCTCGACGACGGGTGAAAAACTGTTTTTT	CASSSTTGEKLFF
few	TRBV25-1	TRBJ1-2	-	TGTGCCAGCAGTGGGGGGTTTAAGGGCTACACCTTC	CASSGGFKGYTF
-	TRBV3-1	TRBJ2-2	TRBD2	TGTGCCAGCAGCCAAGGTCCTAGCGGCACCGGGGAGCTGTTTTTT	CASSQGPSGTGELFF
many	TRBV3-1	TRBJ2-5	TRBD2	TGTGCCAGCAGGAAAGCGGGAAGTCAAGAGACCCAGTACTTC	CASRKAGSQETQYF
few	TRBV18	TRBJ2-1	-	TGTGCCAGCTCACCACCGGGGGCATGGTCCTACAATGAGCAGTTCTTC	CASSPPGAWSYNEQFF
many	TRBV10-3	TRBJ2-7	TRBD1	TGTGCCGCACTCAGGGGGTCCTCCTACGAGCAGTACTTC	CAALRGSSYEQYF
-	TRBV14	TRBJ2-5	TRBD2	TGTGCCAGCAGCCGGGACGGGACTAGCAGACAAGAGACCCAGTACTTC	CASSRDGTSRQETQYF
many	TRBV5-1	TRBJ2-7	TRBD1	TGCGCCAGCAGCTTACAGGGGGCGGAAGAGCAGTACTTC	CASSLQGAEEQYF
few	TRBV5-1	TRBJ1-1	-	TGCGCCAGCAGCTTGGCAGGGGAAGGTGAAGCTTTCTTT	CASSLAGEGEAFF
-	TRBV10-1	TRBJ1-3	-	TGCGCCAGCCACTTAATCACCCTTGGAAACACCATATATTTT	CASHLITLGNTIYF
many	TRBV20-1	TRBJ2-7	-	TGCAGTGCCCGACCGGGCAGGGGCTACGAGCAGTACTTC	CSARPGRGYEQYF
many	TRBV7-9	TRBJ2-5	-	TGTGCCAGCAGCTTATCTACTGGGGAGACCCAGTACTTC	CASSLSTGETQYF
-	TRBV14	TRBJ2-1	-	TGTGCCAGCAGCCAATTCAGCACCTACAATGGGCAGTTCTTC	CASSQFSTYNGQFF
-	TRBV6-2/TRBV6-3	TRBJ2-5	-	TGTGCCAGCAGTACCACGGACGGCCAAGAGACCCAGTACTTC	CASSTTDGQETQYF
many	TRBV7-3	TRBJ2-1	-	TGTGCCAGCAGCCCGAGGGCCATGACGGTGGATGAGCAGTTCTTC	CASSPRAMTVDEQFF
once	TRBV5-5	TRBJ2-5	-	TGTGCCAGCAGCTTGAGTGCAGTGTACCAAGAGACCCAGTACTTC	CASSLSAVYQETQYF
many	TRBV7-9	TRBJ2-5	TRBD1	TGTGCCAGCAGCTTTCCGGGACAGGGGTCGGTGGAGACCCAGTACTTC	CASSFPGQGSVETQYF
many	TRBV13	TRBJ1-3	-	TGTGCCAGCAGCCGTAGGGGTACTGGAAACACCATATATTTT	CASSRRGTGNTIYF